The 7 T cell receptor beta chains in this list originate from one sample, sequenced in a study of cytomegalovirus exposure and HLA in healthy donors. Data came from immunoSEQ multiplex PCR; TCRdb stores just in-frame clones and leaves some out. The table records about 180,000 clones, around nine tenths of them present only once. The source material was PBMCs. The receptors derive from a woman between 25 and 40 years old in good health and CMV-seronegative.

In its sample, this clone was seen a few times. Different DNA sequences within this sample yield the same CDR3. V and J are TRBV7-2 and TRBJ1-6; TRBD1 matches at 7 bases. The CDR3 runs to 15 residues. Per germline, CDR1 SGHTA and CDR2 FQGNSA. The ends lost 2 bases at V and 7 bases at J; junction bases unmatched: 5. CDR3 DNA sequence: TGTGCCAGCAGCTTATCCGGACAGGAGAATTCACCCCTCCACTTT. Protein sequence: CASSLSGQENSPLHF.

V and J are TRBV30 and TRBJ2-1; TRBD1 agrees at 7 bases. This CDR3 has 12 amino acids. Germline V gene sequence: CDR1 GTSNPN, CDR2 SVGIG (reference sequence). V lost 1 base to trimming and J lost 8 bases; unmatched junction nucleotides: 2. DNA for the CDR3: TGTGCCTGGAGTGCCACAGGGGATGAGCAGTTCTTC. Amino acid sequence: CAWSATGDEQFF.

V gene TRBV6-5 combines with J gene TRBJ1-2, with D tentatively TRBD1 (5 bases). Trimming shortened V by 3 bases and J by 4 bases, and 15 bases separated the two germline ends. This CDR3 is built from 15 residues. CDR1 MNHEY and CDR2 SVGAGI come from the germline V gene. The CDR3 spells CASSYQQENSYGYTF. CDR3 bases: TGTGCCAGCAGTTATCAACAGGAGAACAGCTATGGCTACACCTTC.

This clone was seen a single time. This sequence joins TRBV6-1 and TRBJ2-3; TRBD2 aligns across 10 bases. The CDR3 length is 15 residues. The trim removed 5 bases at V and 4 bases at J, leaving 6 bases unmatched. The germline CDR1 and CDR2 sequences are MNHNS and SASEGT. The CDR3 DNA reads TGTGCCAGCAGTAGCCTAGCGGGGGTTCCAGATACGCAGTATTTT. Protein product: CASSSLAGVPDTQYF.

The rearrangement uses TRBV27 and TRBJ1-5, with 9 bases aligning to TRBD1. Germline trimming cut 5 bases from V and 4 bases from J; bases unmatched to any gene: 6. The germline CDR1 and CDR2 sequences are MNHEY and SMNVEV (reference sequence). The CDR3 sequence is 15 residues long. Here the CDR3 reads CASSATGGANQPQHF. As DNA, the CDR3 is TGTGCCAGCAGTGCTACAGGGGGCGCGAATCAGCCCCAGCATTTT.

This clone was counted a few times. The V and J genes are TRBV19 and TRBJ1-2; 9 bases map to TRBD1. Germline loops: CDR1 LNHDA, CDR2 SQIVND (reference sequence). The CDR3 spans 13 residues. J was trimmed by 5 bases and V by 6 bases; bases with no gene match: 4. CDR3 region: CASSRDRVYGYTF. DNA of the CDR3: TGTGCCAGTAGCCGGGACAGGGTATATGGCTACACCTTC.

The chain couples TRBV25-1 to TRBJ2-2, with D possibly matching TRBD1 (6 bases). The germline CDR1 and CDR2 sequences are MGHDK and SYGVNS. V was trimmed by 3 bases and J by 4 bases, leaving 9 bases between them. The CDR3 sequence is 14 residues long. The DNA of the CDR3 is TGTGCCAGCAGTGATTTGGGGGCCACCGGGGAGCTGTTTTTT. It yields the protein CASSDLGATGELFF. The variable domain in full, completed from reference TRBV25-1 and TRBJ2-2, reads EADIYQTPRYLVIGTGKKITLECSQTMGHDKMYWYQQDPGMELHLIHYSYGVNSTEKGDLSSESTVSRIRTEHFPLTLESARPSHTSQYLCASSDLGATGELFFGEGSRLTVL.